This paragraph covers one T cell receptor (beta chain) sequence. What it recognizes is unknown. This sample was taken from a study of T-cell reconstitution after alpha-beta-depleted transplantation in children. General study results and limits: T cells produced anew were the main source of T-cell counts and diversity one year after transplant. Reportedly, only several hundred clones from non-depleted graft cells drove alpha-beta T-cell counts at about two months.

The CDR3 runs 16 residues. V was pared by 6 bases and J by 4 bases, with 13 bases of the junction left unmatched. Molecular barcoding with unique molecular identifiers was used for the TCRbeta library. TCRdb re-derived calls from the PCR reads in MiXCR, one entry per CDR3 protein. The sample consists of some 200,000 distinct CDR3 sequences, approximately 6.3% of them appearing once. Sequencing used PBMCs, obtained before TCRalphabeta/CD19-depleted stem cell transplant. The chain recombines TRBV12-3 or TRBV12-4 with TRBJ1-1, with 8 nucleotides matching TRBD1. The source of this sequence is a boy between 2 and 15 years old with acute lymphoblastic leukemia, due to receive a stem cell transplant. The CDR3 DNA sequence: TGTGCCAGCAGCGCGGACAGGGTAAGGGCGAGCACTGAAGCTTTCTTT. Its translation: CASSADRVRASTEAFF.